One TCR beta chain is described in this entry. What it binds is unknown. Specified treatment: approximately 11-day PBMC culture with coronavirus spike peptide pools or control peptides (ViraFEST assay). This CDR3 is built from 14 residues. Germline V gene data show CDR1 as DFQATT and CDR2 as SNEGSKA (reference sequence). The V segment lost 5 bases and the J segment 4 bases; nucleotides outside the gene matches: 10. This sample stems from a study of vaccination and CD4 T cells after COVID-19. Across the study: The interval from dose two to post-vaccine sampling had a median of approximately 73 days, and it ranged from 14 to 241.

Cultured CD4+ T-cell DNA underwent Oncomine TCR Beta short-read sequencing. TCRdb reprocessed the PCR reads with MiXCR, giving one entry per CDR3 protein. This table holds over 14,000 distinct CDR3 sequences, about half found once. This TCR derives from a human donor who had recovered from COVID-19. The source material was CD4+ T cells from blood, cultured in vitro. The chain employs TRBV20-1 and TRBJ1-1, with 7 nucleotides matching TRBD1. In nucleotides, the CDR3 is TGCAGTGCTCAAAAAGGGGGCGAAATCACTGAAGCTTTCTTT. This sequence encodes CSAQKGGEITEAFF.